Listed below are T cell receptor beta chains from one sample, sequenced in a study of PD-1 blockade in classical Hodgkin lymphoma. The repertoire was sequenced with immunoSEQ multiplex PCR; TCRdb's copy has only in-frame clones and lacks some. The data contain about 29,000 clones, about 81% of them seen just once; the ten biggest clones take up roughly 33%. The sample here was peripheral blood mononuclear cells (PBMCs), taken before the second cycle of nivolumab. These receptors were taken from a human donor with classical Hodgkin lymphoma. Each CDR3 is given with its conserved first and last residue. A D gene is named only where the DNA matches it firmly. Clone size is stated in some rows and not others, as once, few, many or a class when expanded.

clone_size j_call d_call v_call cdr3_aa cdr3_nt
NA TRBJ2-3 TRBD2 TRBV30 CAWSLGGPDTQYF TGTGCCTGGAGTTTGGGAGGGCCAGATACGCAGTATTTT
NA TRBJ2-7 NA TRBV6-5 CASRGKVFPYEQYF TGTGCCAGCAGGGGAAAAGTATTTCCCTACGAGCAGTACTTC
NA TRBJ2-5 NA TRBV6-1 CASSGNGGGETQYF TGTGCCAGCAGTGGTAACGGGGGCGGAGAGACCCAGTACTTC
NA TRBJ2-4 TRBD1 TRBV7-9 CASSPDRALAKNIQYF TGTGCCAGCAGCCCCGACAGGGCTTTAGCCAAAAACATTCAGTACTTC
NA TRBJ1-2 NA TRBV7-6 CASSLGTGYGYTF TGTGCCAGCAGCTTAGGGACCGGATATGGCTACACCTTC
NA TRBJ2-7 NA TRBV6-1 CASSGATVYSYEQYF TGTGCCAGCAGTGGCGCGACAGTTTACTCCTACGAGCAGTACTTC
NA TRBJ2-2 TRBD2 TRBV7-2 CASSLRGANTGELFF TGTGCCAGCAGCTTGCGGGGGGCCAACACCGGGGAGCTGTTTTTT
NA TRBJ2-7 TRBD1 TRBV6-6 CASSLQIAGGPLEQYF TGTGCCAGCAGCCTTCAGATCGCAGGGGGCCCTTTAGAGCAGTACTTC
once TRBJ2-2 TRBD1 TRBV7-2 CASSFRQGPLNTGELFF TGTGCCAGCAGCTTTCGACAGGGGCCCCTGAACACCGGGGAGCTGTTTTTT
NA TRBJ1-5 TRBD1 TRBV9 CASSGQGNQPQHF TGTGCCAGCAGCGGACAGGGGAATCAGCCCCAGCATTTT
medium-sized TRBJ1-2 TRBD1 TRBV11-3 CASSLDQGGSTRNYGYTF TGTGCCAGCAGCTTAGATCAGGGGGGTAGCACCCGTAACTATGGCTACACCTTC
NA TRBJ2-7 NA TRBV5-1 CASSPSGPYGEQYF TGCGCCAGCAGCCCCTCAGGACCCTACGGCGAGCAGTACTTC
NA TRBJ1-1 TRBD1 TRBV18 CASSPRQGAVNTEAFF TGTGCCAGCTCGCCGAGACAGGGGGCTGTGAACACTGAAGCTTTCTTT
NA TRBJ1-2 NA TRBV6-5 CASSYLQTGYGYTF TGTGCCAGCAGTTACCTACAGACCGGGTATGGCTACACCTTC
NA TRBJ2-5 TRBD2 TRBV19 CASSIDLGDSGESQETQYF TGTGCCAGTAGTATAGATCTAGGGGATAGCGGGGAGTCCCAAGAGACCCAGTACTTC
NA TRBJ1-2 NA TRBV19 CASSSRTVNYGYTF TGTGCCAGTAGTTCGAGGACAGTTAACTATGGCTACACCTTC
once TRBJ2-7 NA TRBV27 CASSSLRTTHEQYF TGTGCCAGCAGTTCCCTGCGGACTACCCACGAGCAGTACTTC
NA TRBJ1-5 TRBD1 TRBV2 CASSTGTAYRPQHF TGTGCCAGCAGTACTGGGACAGCCTACCGTCCCCAGCATTTT
few TRBJ1-2 NA TRBV19 CASSIVPPRHYGYTF TGTGCCAGTAGTATAGTCCCCCCAAGACACTATGGCTACACCTTC
NA TRBJ1-1 TRBD1 TRBV10-3 CAISERQGEAFF TGTGCCATCAGTGAGAGACAGGGTGAGGCTTTCTTT
few TRBJ2-1 NA TRBV2 CATGMGLPGEQFF TGTGCCACCGGCATGGGATTACCAGGTGAGCAGTTCTTC
NA TRBJ1-1 TRBD1 TRBV10-3 CATGTDLNTEAFF TGTGCCACAGGGACAGATCTGAACACTGAAGCTTTCTTT
NA TRBJ2-1 NA TRBV9 CASSSDPVGRINEQFF TGTGCCAGCAGTAGCGATCCGGTGGGACGAATCAATGAGCAGTTCTTC
NA TRBJ2-7 NA TRBV4-3 CASSQDPGLIYEQYF TGCGCCAGCAGCCAAGATCCAGGGCTTATCTACGAGCAGTACTTC
NA TRBJ1-4 NA TRBV5-1 CASSWNVNEKLFF TGCGCCAGCAGCTGGAACGTTAATGAAAAACTGTTTTTT
NA TRBJ2-5 NA TRBV2 CASSDLFQYF TGTGCCAGCTCGGACCTGTTCCAGTACTTC
medium-sized TRBJ2-5 TRBD2 TRBV7-2 CASSISLAVQETQYF TGTGCCAGCAGCATAAGTCTAGCGGTCCAAGAGACCCAGTACTTC
NA TRBJ1-2 NA TRBV6-1 CASSEGPHPNYGYTF TGTGCCAGCAGTGAAGGACCGCACCCAAACTATGGCTACACCTTC
medium-sized TRBJ1-2 NA TRBV9 CASSPGDTTNYGYTF TGTGCCAGCAGCCCGGGGGACACCACTAACTATGGCTACACCTTC
NA TRBJ1-2 NA TRBV6-1 CASSGQGGGGYGYTF TGTGCCAGCAGTGGTCAAGGGGGAGGTGGGTATGGCTACACCTTC
NA TRBJ2-2 NA TRBV4-2 CASSPTFTNPNTGELFF TGTGCCAGCAGTCCGACTTTCACGAACCCGAACACCGGGGAGCTGTTTTTT
once TRBJ2-3 NA TRBV5-1 CASSLDSSTDTQYF TGCGCCAGCAGCTTGGACTCTAGCACAGATACGCAGTATTTT
NA TRBJ1-5 NA TRBV10-3 CAISEIMGAPQHF TGTGCCATCAGTGAAATTATGGGAGCGCCCCAGCATTTT
NA TRBJ1-2 NA TRBV7-2 CASSLVQPGGYGYTF TGTGCCAGCAGTTTAGTCCAGCCCGGCGGATATGGCTACACCTTC
once TRBJ2-7 NA TRBV19 CASSLVPGGLNYEQYF TGTGCCAGTAGCCTGGTACCAGGGGGACTAAACTACGAGCAGTACTTC
NA TRBJ1-5 NA TRBV7-8 CASRRGAGNQPQHF TGTGCCAGCAGACGGGGCGCAGGCAATCAGCCCCAGCATTTT
NA TRBJ1-1 NA TRBV30 CAWSAAGAKAFF TGTGCCTGGAGTGCGGCCGGGGCCAAAGCTTTCTTT
NA TRBJ1-1 NA TRBV6-6 CASSYDGGTTEAFF TGTGCCAGCAGTTACGACGGGGGGACAACTGAAGCTTTCTTT
NA TRBJ2-3 NA TRBV14 CASSQIGTDTQYF TGTGCCAGCAGCCAGATCGGCACAGATACGCAGTATTTT
NA TRBJ1-1 TRBD1 TRBV15 CATSVWTGGLSEAFF TGTGCCACCAGCGTGTGGACAGGGGGCTTGTCTGAAGCTTTCTTT
NA TRBJ1-1 TRBD1 TRBV6-5 CASSRQGGNTEAFF TGTGCCAGCAGTCGACAGGGTGGCAACACTGAAGCTTTCTTT
few TRBJ2-5 NA TRBV4-1 CASSQGGEETQYF TGCGCCAGCAGCCAAGGGGGCGAAGAGACCCAGTACTTC
NA TRBJ2-7 NA TRBV23-1 CASSQIRDGDYEQYF TGCGCCAGCAGCCAAATCCGGGACGGGGACTACGAGCAGTACTTC
few TRBJ2-1 NA TRBV5-1 CASSLASYNEQFF TGCGCCAGCAGTTTAGCGAGTTACAATGAGCAGTTCTTC
once TRBJ2-5 NA TRBV12-1 CASSFVTRETQYF TGTGCCAGCAGCTTTGTTACAAGGGAGACCCAGTACTTC
NA TRBJ2-3 NA TRBV7-2 CASSYTDTQYF TGTGCCAGCAGCTATACAGATACGCAGTATTTT
NA TRBJ1-1 TRBD1 TRBV7-6 CASSAGGGTLNTEAFF TGTGCCAGCAGCGCAGGAGGGGGCACTTTGAACACTGAAGCTTTCTTT
few TRBJ1-5 TRBD1 TRBV6-5 CASSYGGGQPQHF TGTGCCAGCAGTTACGGAGGGGGCCAGCCCCAGCATTTT
NA TRBJ1-3 TRBD1 TRBV11-2 CASSFRGLSGNTIYF TGTGCCAGCAGCTTCAGGGGGCTATCCGGAAACACCATATATTTT
few TRBJ1-5 TRBD1 TRBV28 CASSWLQGRNQPQHF TGTGCCAGCAGTTGGTTACAGGGGAGGAATCAGCCCCAGCATTTT
NA TRBJ1-4 TRBD1 TRBV7-9 CASSLAHGTGVGANEKLFF TGTGCCAGCAGCTTAGCGCACGGGACAGGGGTCGGTGCGAATGAAAAACTGTTTTTT
NA TRBJ2-7 NA TRBV10-3 CAISEKGKYEQYF TGTGCCATCAGTGAGAAAGGGAAGTACGAGCAGTACTTC
NA TRBJ1-5 TRBD1 TRBV19 CASTRTGRGQPQHF TGTGCCAGTACCCGGACAGGGAGAGGTCAGCCCCAGCATTTT